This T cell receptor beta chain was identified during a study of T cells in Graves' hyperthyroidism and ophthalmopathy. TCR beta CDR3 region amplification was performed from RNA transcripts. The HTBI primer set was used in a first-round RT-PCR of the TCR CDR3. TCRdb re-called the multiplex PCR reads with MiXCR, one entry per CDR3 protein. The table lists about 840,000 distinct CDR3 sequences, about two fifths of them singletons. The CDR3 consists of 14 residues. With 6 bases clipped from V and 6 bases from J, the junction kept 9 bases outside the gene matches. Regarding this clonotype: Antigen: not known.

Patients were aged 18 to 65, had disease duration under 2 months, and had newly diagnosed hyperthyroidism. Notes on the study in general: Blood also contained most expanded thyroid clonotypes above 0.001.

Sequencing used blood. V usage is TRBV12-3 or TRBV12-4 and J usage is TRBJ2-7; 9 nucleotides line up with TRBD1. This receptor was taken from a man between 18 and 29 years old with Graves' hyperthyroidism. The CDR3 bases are TGTGCCAGCAGGCCCCCGGGACAGGGACCCGAGCAGTACTTC. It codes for CASRPPGQGPEQYF.